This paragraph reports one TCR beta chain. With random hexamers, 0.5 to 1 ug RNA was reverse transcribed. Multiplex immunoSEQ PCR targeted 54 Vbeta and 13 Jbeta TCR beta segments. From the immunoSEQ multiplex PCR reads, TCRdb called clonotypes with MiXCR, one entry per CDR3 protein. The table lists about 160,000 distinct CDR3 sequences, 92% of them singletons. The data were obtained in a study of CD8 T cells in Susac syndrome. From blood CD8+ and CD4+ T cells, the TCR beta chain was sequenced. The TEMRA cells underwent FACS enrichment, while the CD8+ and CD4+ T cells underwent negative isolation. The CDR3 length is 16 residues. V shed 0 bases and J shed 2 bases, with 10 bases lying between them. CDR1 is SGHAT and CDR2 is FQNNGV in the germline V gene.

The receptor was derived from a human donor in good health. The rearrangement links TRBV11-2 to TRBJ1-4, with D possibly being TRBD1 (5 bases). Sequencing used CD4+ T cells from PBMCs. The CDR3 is CASSLDRGRTNEKLFF. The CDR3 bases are TGTGCCAGCAGCTTAGATAGGGGACGTACTAATGAAAAACTGTTTTTT.